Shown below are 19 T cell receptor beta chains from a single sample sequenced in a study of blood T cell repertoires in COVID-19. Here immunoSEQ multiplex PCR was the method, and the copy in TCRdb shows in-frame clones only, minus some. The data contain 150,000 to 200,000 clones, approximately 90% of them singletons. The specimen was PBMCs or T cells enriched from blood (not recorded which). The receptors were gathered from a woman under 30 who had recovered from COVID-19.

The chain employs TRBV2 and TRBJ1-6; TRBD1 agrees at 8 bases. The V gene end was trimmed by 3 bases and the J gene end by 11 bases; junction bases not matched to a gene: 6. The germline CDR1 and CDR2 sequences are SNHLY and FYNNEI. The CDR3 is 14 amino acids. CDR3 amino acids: CASSDRTGRTPLHF. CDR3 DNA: TGTGCCAGCAGTGATCGGACAGGGAGGACACCCCTCCACTTT.

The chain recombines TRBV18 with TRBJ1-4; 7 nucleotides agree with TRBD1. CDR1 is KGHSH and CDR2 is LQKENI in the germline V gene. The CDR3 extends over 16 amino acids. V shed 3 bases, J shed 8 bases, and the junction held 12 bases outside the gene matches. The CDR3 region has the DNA TGTGCCAGCTCACCTCGAGAACAGGGGACGCAGGAAAAACTGTTTTTT. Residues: CASSPREQGTQEKLFF.

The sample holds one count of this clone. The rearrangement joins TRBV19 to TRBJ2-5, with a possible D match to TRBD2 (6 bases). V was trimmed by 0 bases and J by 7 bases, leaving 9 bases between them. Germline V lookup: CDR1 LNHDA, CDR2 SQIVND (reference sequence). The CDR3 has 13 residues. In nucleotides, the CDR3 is TGTGCCAGTAGTATAGATGGGGGAGGGACCCAGTACTTC. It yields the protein CASSIDGGGTQYF.

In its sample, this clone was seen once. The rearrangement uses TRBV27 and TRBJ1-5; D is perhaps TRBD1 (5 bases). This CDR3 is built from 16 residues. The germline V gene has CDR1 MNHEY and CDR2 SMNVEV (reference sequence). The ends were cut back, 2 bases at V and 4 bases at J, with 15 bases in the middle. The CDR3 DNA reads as TGTGCCAGCAGTTTAGTCGGGGGGTATAGGAATCAGCCCCAGCATTTT. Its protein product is CASSLVGGYRNQPQHF.

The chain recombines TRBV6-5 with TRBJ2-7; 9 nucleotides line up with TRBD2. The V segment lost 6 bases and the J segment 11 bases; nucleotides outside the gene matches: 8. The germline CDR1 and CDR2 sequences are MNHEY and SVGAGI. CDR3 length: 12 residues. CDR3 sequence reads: CASRLAGDSEYF. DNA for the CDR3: TGTGCCAGCAGATTAGCGGGAGACTCAGAGTACTTC.

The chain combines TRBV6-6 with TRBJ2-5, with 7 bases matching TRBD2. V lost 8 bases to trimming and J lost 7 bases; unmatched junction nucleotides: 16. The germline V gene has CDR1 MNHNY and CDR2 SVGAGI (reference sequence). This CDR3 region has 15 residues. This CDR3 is CASEVLGGSEGTQYF. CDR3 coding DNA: TGTGCCAGCGAAGTGTTGGGCGGGAGTGAGGGGACCCAGTACTTC.

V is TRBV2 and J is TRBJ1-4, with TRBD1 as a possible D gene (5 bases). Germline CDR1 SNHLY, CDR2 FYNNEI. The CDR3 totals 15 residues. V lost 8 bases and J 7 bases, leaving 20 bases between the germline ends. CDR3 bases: TGTGCCAGCCACGCAAGTTGGGGGGGTTCTGAAAAACTGTTTTTT. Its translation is CASHASWGGSEKLFF.

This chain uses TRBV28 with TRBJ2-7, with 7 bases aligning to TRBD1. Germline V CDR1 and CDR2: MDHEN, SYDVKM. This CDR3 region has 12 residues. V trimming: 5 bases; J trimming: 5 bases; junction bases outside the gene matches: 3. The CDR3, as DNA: TGTGCCAGCAGTCGGGGACAGAACGAGCAGTACTTC. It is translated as CASSRGQNEQYF.

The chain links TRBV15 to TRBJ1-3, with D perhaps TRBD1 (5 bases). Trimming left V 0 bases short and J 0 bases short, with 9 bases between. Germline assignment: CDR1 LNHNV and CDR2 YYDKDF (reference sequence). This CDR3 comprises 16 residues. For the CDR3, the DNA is TGTGCCACCAGCAGAGACGACAGCCACTCTGGAAACACCATATATTTT. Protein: CATSRDDSHSGNTIYF.

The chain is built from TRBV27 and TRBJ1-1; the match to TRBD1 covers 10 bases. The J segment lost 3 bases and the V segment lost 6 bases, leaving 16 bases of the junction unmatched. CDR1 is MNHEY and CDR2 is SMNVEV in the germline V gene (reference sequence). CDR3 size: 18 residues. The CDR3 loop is CASSHLGGTGTGDTEAFF. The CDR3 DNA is TGTGCCAGCAGCCACCTAGGGGGGACCGGGACAGGGGACACTGAAGCTTTCTTT.

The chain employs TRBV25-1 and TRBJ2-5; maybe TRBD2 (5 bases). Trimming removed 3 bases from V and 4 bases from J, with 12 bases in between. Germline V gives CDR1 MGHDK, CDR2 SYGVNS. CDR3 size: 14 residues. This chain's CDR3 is CASSELATLETQYF. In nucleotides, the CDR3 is TGTGCCAGCAGTGAGCTAGCAACATTAGAGACCCAGTACTTC.

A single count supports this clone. The DNA of the CDR3 is TGCGCCAGCAGCCAAGGAGGCGTAGGGGCGCGAGGCTACACCTTC. Translating gives CASSQGGVGARGYTF. The chain uses TRBV4-3 and TRBJ1-2, with a tentative D call TRBD1 (5 bases). Deletions cut 1 base from V and 8 bases from J, with 17 bases between. The CDR3 has 15 residues. Germline V CDR1 and CDR2: LGHNA, YSLEER.

CDR3 nucleotides: TGTGCCAGCAGCTTAATTGGGGGCCCCGATACGCAGTATTTT. Translation gives CASSLIGGPDTQYF. J is TRBJ2-3 and V is TRBV7-3; a weak D match, TRBD1 (6 bases). Germline loops: CDR1 SGHTA, CDR2 FQGTGA. There are 14 residues in the CDR3. Trimming cost V 1 base and J 6 bases, with 11 bases left between them.

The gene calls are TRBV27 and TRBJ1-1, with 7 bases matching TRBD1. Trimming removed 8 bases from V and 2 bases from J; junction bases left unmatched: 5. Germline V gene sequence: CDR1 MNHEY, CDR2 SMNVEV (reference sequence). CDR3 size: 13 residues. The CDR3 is CASLDRVNTEAFF. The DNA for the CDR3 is TGTGCCAGCCTAGACAGGGTTAACACTGAAGCTTTCTTT.

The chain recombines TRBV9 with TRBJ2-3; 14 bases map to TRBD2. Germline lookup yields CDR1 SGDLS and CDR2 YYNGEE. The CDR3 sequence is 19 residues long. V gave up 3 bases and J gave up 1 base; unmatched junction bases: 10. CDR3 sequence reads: CASSATGTSGSIGTDTQYF. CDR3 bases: TGTGCCAGCAGCGCTACCGGGACTAGCGGGAGCATCGGCACAGATACGCAGTATTTT.

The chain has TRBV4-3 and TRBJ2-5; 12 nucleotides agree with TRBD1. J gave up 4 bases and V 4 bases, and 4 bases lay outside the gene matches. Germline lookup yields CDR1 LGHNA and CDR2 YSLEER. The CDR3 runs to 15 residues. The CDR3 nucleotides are TGCGCCAGCAGCCGGGACAGGGGGCCAGGAGAGACCCAGTACTTC. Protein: CASSRDRGPGETQYF.

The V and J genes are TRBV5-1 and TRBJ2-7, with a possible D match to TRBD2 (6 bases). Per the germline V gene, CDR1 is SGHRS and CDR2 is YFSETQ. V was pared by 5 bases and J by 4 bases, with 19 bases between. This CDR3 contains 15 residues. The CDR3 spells CASSPVGGGTYEQYF. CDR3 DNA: TGCGCCAGCAGTCCCGTCGGGGGTGGTACTTACGAGCAGTACTTC.

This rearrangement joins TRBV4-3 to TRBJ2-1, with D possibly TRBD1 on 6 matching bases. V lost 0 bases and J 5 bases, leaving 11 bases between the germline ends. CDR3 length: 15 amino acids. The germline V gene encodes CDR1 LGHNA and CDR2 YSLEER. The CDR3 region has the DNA TGCGCCAGCAGCCAAGACTTCAGGGGCGACAATGAGCAGTTCTTC. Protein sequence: CASSQDFRGDNEQFF.

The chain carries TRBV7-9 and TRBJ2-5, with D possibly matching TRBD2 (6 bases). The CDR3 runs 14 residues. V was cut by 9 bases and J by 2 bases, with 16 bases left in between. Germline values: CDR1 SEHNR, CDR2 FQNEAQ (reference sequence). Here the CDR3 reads CASAMGLLQETQYF. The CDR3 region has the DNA TGTGCCAGTGCGATGGGACTCCTACAAGAGACCCAGTACTTC.